This T cell receptor beta chain came from a study of blood T cell repertoires in COVID-19. Overall study: Spain, Italy and the United States supplied samples that represented acute and convalescent COVID-19. In each case, the material was cDNA or gDNA derived from T cells, B-cell-depleted T cells, or PBMCs.

Study processing details: Amplifying reference gene primers gave estimates of nucleated cell counts. TCRdb keeps only in-frame clones here, not all; method: immunoSEQ multiplex PCR. Clonal size and the V and J genes are those of that table, whereas D and trimming came from the DNA. The repertoire includes a few hundred thousand clones, less than 90% of them detected once, and around 1.6% sits in the top ten. Germline V gives CDR1 SGHNT, CDR2 YYREEE (reference sequence). The CDR3 is 15 residues long. Trimming pared 5 bases from V and 1 base from J, leaving 13 bases between. The J gene is TRBJ2-1, the V gene TRBV5-4, with D possibly being TRBD2 (6 bases). The receptor was isolated from a man between 65 and 85 years old with acute or convalescent COVID-19. Material for sequencing was peripheral blood. CDR3 sequence: CASSLSGPSYNEQFF. CDR3 sequence (DNA): TGTGCCAGCAGTTTAAGCGGGCCTTCCTACAATGAGCAGTTCTTC.